These T cell receptor beta chains were read from a single sample in a study of T-cell memory formation after mild COVID-19. TCRdb redid the calling of the 5' RACE reads with MiXCR, one entry per CDR3 protein. The sample consists of some 250,000 distinct CDR3 sequences, about a sixth of them appearing once. The sequencing sample was made of PBMCs or a T cell subset sorted from them (not recorded which). The source of these receptors is a man aged 18 to 35 who had mild COVID-19 (a few samples of this study predate the infection). Cell type and time point are not known. CDR3s include the opening cysteine and the closing phenylalanine or tryptophan. The order of the fields is clone size, D gene, J gene, V gene, CDR3 protein, CDR3 DNA. A D gene is named only where the DNA matches it firmly. The size of a clone is reported for some rows only, either as once, few or many, or as a class for expanded clones.

abundance: few; d_gene: -; j_gene: TRBJ2-3; v_gene: TRBV28; CDR3aa: CASTTVGASTDTQYF; CDR3nt: TGTGCCAGCACCACAGTGGGCGCTAGCACAGATACGCAGTATTTT
abundance: once; d_gene: TRBD2; j_gene: TRBJ2-5; v_gene: TRBV6-5; CDR3aa: CASSYGRGGLQETQYF; CDR3nt: TGTGCCAGCAGTTACGGGCGGGGGGGCCTCCAAGAGACCCAGTACTTC
abundance: few; d_gene: -; j_gene: TRBJ1-5; v_gene: TRBV3-1; CDR3aa: CASSQGTVNNQPQHF; CDR3nt: TGTGCCAGCAGCCAAGGGACAGTAAACAATCAGCCCCAGCATTTT
abundance: many; d_gene: -; j_gene: TRBJ2-1; v_gene: TRBV20-1; CDR3aa: CSASHPGPEQFF; CDR3nt: TGCAGTGCTAGCCACCCCGGACCGGAGCAGTTCTTC
abundance: many; d_gene: TRBD1; j_gene: TRBJ1-5; v_gene: TRBV6-2/TRBV6-3; CDR3aa: CASSPGLRGDQPQHF; CDR3nt: TGTGCCAGCAGTCCGGGACTCAGGGGGGATCAGCCCCAGCATTTT
abundance: -; d_gene: -; j_gene: TRBJ2-7; v_gene: TRBV7-2; CDR3aa: CASSLLPGPYEQYF; CDR3nt: TGTGCCAGCAGCTTACTTCCGGGACCATACGAGCAGTACTTC
abundance: few; d_gene: -; j_gene: TRBJ2-7; v_gene: TRBV5-1; CDR3aa: CASSLWQGTYEQYF; CDR3nt: TGCGCCAGCAGCTTGTGGCAGGGAACCTACGAGCAGTACTTC
abundance: -; d_gene: TRBD2; j_gene: TRBJ2-3; v_gene: TRBV7-2; CDR3aa: CASSFGASGSPGTDTQYF; CDR3nt: TGTGCCAGCAGCTTTGGAGCTAGCGGATCCCCGGGCACAGATACGCAGTATTTT
abundance: few; d_gene: -; j_gene: TRBJ2-3; v_gene: TRBV7-2; CDR3aa: CASSLRSVDTQYF; CDR3nt: TGTGCCAGCAGCTTACGATCCGTAGATACGCAGTATTTT
abundance: many; d_gene: -; j_gene: TRBJ1-2; v_gene: TRBV27; CDR3aa: CASSVSAADSRLYGYTF; CDR3nt: TGTGCCAGCAGTGTTTCAGCAGCGGACAGCCGCTTGTATGGCTACACCTTC
abundance: -; d_gene: -; j_gene: TRBJ1-6; v_gene: TRBV6-6; CDR3aa: CASKRGFAGSPLHF; CDR3nt: TGTGCCAGTAAGCGGGGGTTTGCCGGTTCACCCCTCCACTTT
abundance: -; d_gene: TRBD1; j_gene: TRBJ2-1; v_gene: TRBV7-2; CDR3aa: CASSQDTGTGSYNEQFF; CDR3nt: TGTGCCAGCAGCCAAGACACCGGGACAGGGTCCTACAATGAGCAGTTCTTC
abundance: many; d_gene: TRBD1; j_gene: TRBJ1-4; v_gene: TRBV6-6; CDR3aa: CASSYYPGQGREKLFF; CDR3nt: TGTGCCAGCAGTTACTACCCCGGACAGGGTAGGGAAAAACTGTTTTTT
abundance: -; d_gene: -; j_gene: TRBJ2-7; v_gene: TRBV19; CDR3aa: CASSISPGQIYEQYF; CDR3nt: TGTGCCAGTAGTATCTCCCCCGGACAGATCTACGAGCAGTACTTC
abundance: -; d_gene: -; j_gene: TRBJ2-3; v_gene: TRBV5-1; CDR3aa: CASSFGGWDTDTQYF; CDR3nt: TGCGCCAGCAGCTTTGGGGGCTGGGACACAGATACGCAGTATTTT
abundance: many; d_gene: -; j_gene: TRBJ2-3; v_gene: TRBV5-1; CDR3aa: CASSIQSPSTDTQYF; CDR3nt: TGCGCCAGCAGCATTCAGAGTCCTAGCACAGATACGCAGTATTTT
abundance: -; d_gene: TRBD1; j_gene: TRBJ2-5; v_gene: TRBV20-1; CDR3aa: CSAPGTGGETQYF; CDR3nt: TGCAGTGCTCCCGGGACAGGGGGGGAGACCCAGTACTTC
abundance: -; d_gene: -; j_gene: TRBJ2-2; v_gene: TRBV5-1; CDR3aa: CASSSRGMDTGELFF; CDR3nt: TGCGCCAGCAGCTCCCGAGGGATGGACACCGGGGAGCTGTTTTTT